This TCR beta chain originates from a study of blood T cell repertoires in COVID-19. The protocol was immunoSEQ multiplex PCR, while the TCRdb copy is restricted to in-frame clones and leaves out a portion. The table records 150,000 to 200,000 clones, around 89% of them present only once. This CDR3 has 15 amino acids. Germline assignment: CDR1 LNHDA and CDR2 SQIVND (reference sequence). With 6 bases removed from V and 1 base from J, the gap between germline ends came to 15 bases. The chain employs TRBV19 and TRBJ2-5, with D possibly being TRBD1 (5 bases). Sequenced sample: peripheral blood. The clonotype originates from a middle-aged man with active or convalescent COVID-19. As DNA, the CDR3 is TGTGCCAGTAGCGGTAGGACACAGGTCCAAGAGACCCAGTACTTC. It specifies CASSGRTQVQETQYF.